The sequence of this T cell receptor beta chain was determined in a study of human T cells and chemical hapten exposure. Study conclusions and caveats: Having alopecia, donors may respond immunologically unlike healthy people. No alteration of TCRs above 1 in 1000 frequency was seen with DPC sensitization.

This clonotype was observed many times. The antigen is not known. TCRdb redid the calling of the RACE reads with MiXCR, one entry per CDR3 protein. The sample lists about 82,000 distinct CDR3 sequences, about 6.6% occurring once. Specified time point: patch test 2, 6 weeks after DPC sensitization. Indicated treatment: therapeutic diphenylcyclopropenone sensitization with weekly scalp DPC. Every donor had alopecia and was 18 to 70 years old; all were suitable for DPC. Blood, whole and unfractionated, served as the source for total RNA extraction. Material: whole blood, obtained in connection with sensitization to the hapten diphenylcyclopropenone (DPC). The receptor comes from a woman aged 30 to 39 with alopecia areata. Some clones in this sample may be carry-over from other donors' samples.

CDR3 loop: CASSLGRGSGTDTQYF. In DNA form, the CDR3 reads TGTGCCAGCAGTTTAGGACGGGGCTCGGGCACAGATACGCAGTATTTT. J is TRBJ2-3 and V is TRBV27; either TRBD1 or TRBD2 may fit D (5 bases each). Germline CDR1 reads MNHEY; CDR2 reads SMNVEV (reference sequence). The CDR3 runs 16 residues. Trimming removed 2 bases at V and 1 base at J, with 13 bases between.